A selection of T cell receptor beta chains follows, all from one sample in a study of identifying expanded T cells in peripheral blood. Measured with immunoSEQ multiplex PCR; TCRdb has only the in-frame clones, and not every one. This sample has 70,000 or so clones, with about 90% found just once. Sequencing was done on a sample of blood. These receptors were obtained from a person between 18 and 75 years old in good health. Both conserved end residues are part of each CDR3. Fields, in order: CDR3 length, clone size, J gene, V gene, D gene, CDR3 protein. The D gene is left open where the match is weak. Size tells how often a clone was seen (once, few, many) or the class of an expanded clone, and some rows leave it out.

15	NA	TRBJ1-5	TRBV6-1	TRBD1	CASSRDRGSNQPQHF
14	NA	TRBJ1-2	TRBV27	NA	CASSARSSNYGYTF
14	NA	TRBJ1-2	TRBV4-3	NA	CASSQDSGNGGYTF
15	NA	TRBJ2-3	TRBV7-3	TRBD2	CASSLKGLGTDTQYF
12	NA	TRBJ1-2	TRBV13	TRBD1	CADYRGNYGYTF
13	NA	TRBJ2-4	TRBV19	TRBD2	CASSRGDGNIQYF
17	once	TRBJ2-7	TRBV27	TRBD2	CASSSPSTSGALYEQYF
17	NA	TRBJ2-7	TRBV4-1	NA	CASSQAMGGSGYYEQYF
11	NA	TRBJ2-7	TRBV25-1	NA	CASSRDYEQYF
18	once	TRBJ2-6	TRBV5-1	NA	CASSRRDKWFSGANVLTF
16	NA	TRBJ1-4	TRBV6-5	NA	CASSYISLGLGEKLFF
13	NA	TRBJ2-7	TRBV11-1	NA	CASSPPATYEQYF
16	NA	TRBJ1-3	TRBV28	TRBD1	CASSQATGERGNTIYF
16	NA	TRBJ1-1	TRBV7-2	NA	CASSLSATQVRTEAFF
14	NA	TRBJ2-7	TRBV4-1	NA	CASSQAVGYYEQYF
15	NA	TRBJ2-7	TRBV4-1	TRBD1	CASSTGQGALYEQYF
14	NA	TRBJ1-1	TRBV5-1	NA	CASSRLPGDTEAFF
14	once	TRBJ2-1	TRBV7-7	NA	CASSSEGSYNEQFF
13	NA	TRBJ2-1	TRBV27	TRBD1	CEAGTRGHNEQFF
16	NA	TRBJ2-1	TRBV5-6	NA	CASSLVAPPTYNEQFF
14	NA	TRBJ2-1	TRBV6-5	TRBD2	CASSVAGGNNEQFF
15	NA	TRBJ2-7	TRBV7-2	NA	CASSFDQGREYEQYF
15	NA	TRBJ2-7	TRBV4-3	TRBD1	CASSLGQGVAYEQYF
17	NA	TRBJ2-4	TRBV18	TRBD1	CASSPRPDRVNENIQYF
11	NA	TRBJ1-1	TRBV2	NA	CASADGSEAFF
15	NA	TRBJ1-2	TRBV4-1	NA	CASSQDVVGPYGYTF
13	NA	TRBJ2-5	TRBV7-9	TRBD2	CASSLTGGETQYF
12	NA	TRBJ2-1	TRBV7-9	TRBD1	CASSFRGFEQFF
12	NA	TRBJ2-7	TRBV12-5	NA	CASGLWGYEQYF
14	NA	TRBJ1-1	TRBV9	TRBD1	CASSFGTGLTEAFF
16	NA	TRBJ2-3	TRBV7-2	NA	CASSWGPRGDADTQYF
17	NA	TRBJ2-7	TRBV7-2	NA	CASSFSGAPQLAYEQYF
17	NA	TRBJ2-7	TRBV18	NA	CASSPGNVTGSRREQYF
15	NA	TRBJ2-7	TRBV25-1	TRBD1	CASSAPGTGMSEQYF
17	NA	TRBJ2-5	TRBV4-3	NA	CASSQEKTRLDQETQYF
12	NA	TRBJ1-2	TRBV5-8	NA	CASSLRPGSYTF
15	NA	TRBJ2-3	TRBV5-6	NA	CASSLTGPGPDTQYF
16	NA	TRBJ2-2	TRBV5-6	NA	CASSSPATHHTGELFF
12	NA	TRBJ2-1	TRBV12-5	TRBD1	CASAPGQGPLIF
16	NA	TRBJ2-7	TRBV28	TRBD2	CASRGYGGRALYEQYF
13	NA	TRBJ1-5	TRBV6-6	TRBD1	CASSRDSSYPQHF
11	NA	TRBJ1-1	TRBV28	NA	CASGRGTEAFF